This T cell receptor (beta chain) was sequenced during a study of cytomegalovirus exposure and HLA in healthy donors. Study findings and constraints: Follow-up analysis later connected one missense variant in DCLRE1C with trimming of TCR beta V- and J-genes.

This clone came up a few times. As yet, its antigen is unknown. This CDR3 is built from 15 residues. With 4 bases clipped from V and 6 bases from J, the junction kept 6 bases outside the gene matches. Germline CDR1 is SGHAT and CDR2 is FQNNGV. PCR amplification relied on 60 Vbeta primers (plus 13 Jbeta primers). Profiled with immunoSEQ multiplex PCR; TCRdb holds only in-frame clones, not every one. The sample lists about 110,000 clones, around three quarters occurring once. What was sequenced was PBMCs. This TCR was recovered from a woman in her 40s in good health and CMV-seronegative. J is TRBJ2-1 and V is TRBV11-2; 10 bases align to TRBD1. CDR3 nucleotide sequence: TGTGCCAGCAGCTCGGACAGGGGGTTCGGCAATGAGCAGTTCTTC. Residues: CASSSDRGFGNEQFF.